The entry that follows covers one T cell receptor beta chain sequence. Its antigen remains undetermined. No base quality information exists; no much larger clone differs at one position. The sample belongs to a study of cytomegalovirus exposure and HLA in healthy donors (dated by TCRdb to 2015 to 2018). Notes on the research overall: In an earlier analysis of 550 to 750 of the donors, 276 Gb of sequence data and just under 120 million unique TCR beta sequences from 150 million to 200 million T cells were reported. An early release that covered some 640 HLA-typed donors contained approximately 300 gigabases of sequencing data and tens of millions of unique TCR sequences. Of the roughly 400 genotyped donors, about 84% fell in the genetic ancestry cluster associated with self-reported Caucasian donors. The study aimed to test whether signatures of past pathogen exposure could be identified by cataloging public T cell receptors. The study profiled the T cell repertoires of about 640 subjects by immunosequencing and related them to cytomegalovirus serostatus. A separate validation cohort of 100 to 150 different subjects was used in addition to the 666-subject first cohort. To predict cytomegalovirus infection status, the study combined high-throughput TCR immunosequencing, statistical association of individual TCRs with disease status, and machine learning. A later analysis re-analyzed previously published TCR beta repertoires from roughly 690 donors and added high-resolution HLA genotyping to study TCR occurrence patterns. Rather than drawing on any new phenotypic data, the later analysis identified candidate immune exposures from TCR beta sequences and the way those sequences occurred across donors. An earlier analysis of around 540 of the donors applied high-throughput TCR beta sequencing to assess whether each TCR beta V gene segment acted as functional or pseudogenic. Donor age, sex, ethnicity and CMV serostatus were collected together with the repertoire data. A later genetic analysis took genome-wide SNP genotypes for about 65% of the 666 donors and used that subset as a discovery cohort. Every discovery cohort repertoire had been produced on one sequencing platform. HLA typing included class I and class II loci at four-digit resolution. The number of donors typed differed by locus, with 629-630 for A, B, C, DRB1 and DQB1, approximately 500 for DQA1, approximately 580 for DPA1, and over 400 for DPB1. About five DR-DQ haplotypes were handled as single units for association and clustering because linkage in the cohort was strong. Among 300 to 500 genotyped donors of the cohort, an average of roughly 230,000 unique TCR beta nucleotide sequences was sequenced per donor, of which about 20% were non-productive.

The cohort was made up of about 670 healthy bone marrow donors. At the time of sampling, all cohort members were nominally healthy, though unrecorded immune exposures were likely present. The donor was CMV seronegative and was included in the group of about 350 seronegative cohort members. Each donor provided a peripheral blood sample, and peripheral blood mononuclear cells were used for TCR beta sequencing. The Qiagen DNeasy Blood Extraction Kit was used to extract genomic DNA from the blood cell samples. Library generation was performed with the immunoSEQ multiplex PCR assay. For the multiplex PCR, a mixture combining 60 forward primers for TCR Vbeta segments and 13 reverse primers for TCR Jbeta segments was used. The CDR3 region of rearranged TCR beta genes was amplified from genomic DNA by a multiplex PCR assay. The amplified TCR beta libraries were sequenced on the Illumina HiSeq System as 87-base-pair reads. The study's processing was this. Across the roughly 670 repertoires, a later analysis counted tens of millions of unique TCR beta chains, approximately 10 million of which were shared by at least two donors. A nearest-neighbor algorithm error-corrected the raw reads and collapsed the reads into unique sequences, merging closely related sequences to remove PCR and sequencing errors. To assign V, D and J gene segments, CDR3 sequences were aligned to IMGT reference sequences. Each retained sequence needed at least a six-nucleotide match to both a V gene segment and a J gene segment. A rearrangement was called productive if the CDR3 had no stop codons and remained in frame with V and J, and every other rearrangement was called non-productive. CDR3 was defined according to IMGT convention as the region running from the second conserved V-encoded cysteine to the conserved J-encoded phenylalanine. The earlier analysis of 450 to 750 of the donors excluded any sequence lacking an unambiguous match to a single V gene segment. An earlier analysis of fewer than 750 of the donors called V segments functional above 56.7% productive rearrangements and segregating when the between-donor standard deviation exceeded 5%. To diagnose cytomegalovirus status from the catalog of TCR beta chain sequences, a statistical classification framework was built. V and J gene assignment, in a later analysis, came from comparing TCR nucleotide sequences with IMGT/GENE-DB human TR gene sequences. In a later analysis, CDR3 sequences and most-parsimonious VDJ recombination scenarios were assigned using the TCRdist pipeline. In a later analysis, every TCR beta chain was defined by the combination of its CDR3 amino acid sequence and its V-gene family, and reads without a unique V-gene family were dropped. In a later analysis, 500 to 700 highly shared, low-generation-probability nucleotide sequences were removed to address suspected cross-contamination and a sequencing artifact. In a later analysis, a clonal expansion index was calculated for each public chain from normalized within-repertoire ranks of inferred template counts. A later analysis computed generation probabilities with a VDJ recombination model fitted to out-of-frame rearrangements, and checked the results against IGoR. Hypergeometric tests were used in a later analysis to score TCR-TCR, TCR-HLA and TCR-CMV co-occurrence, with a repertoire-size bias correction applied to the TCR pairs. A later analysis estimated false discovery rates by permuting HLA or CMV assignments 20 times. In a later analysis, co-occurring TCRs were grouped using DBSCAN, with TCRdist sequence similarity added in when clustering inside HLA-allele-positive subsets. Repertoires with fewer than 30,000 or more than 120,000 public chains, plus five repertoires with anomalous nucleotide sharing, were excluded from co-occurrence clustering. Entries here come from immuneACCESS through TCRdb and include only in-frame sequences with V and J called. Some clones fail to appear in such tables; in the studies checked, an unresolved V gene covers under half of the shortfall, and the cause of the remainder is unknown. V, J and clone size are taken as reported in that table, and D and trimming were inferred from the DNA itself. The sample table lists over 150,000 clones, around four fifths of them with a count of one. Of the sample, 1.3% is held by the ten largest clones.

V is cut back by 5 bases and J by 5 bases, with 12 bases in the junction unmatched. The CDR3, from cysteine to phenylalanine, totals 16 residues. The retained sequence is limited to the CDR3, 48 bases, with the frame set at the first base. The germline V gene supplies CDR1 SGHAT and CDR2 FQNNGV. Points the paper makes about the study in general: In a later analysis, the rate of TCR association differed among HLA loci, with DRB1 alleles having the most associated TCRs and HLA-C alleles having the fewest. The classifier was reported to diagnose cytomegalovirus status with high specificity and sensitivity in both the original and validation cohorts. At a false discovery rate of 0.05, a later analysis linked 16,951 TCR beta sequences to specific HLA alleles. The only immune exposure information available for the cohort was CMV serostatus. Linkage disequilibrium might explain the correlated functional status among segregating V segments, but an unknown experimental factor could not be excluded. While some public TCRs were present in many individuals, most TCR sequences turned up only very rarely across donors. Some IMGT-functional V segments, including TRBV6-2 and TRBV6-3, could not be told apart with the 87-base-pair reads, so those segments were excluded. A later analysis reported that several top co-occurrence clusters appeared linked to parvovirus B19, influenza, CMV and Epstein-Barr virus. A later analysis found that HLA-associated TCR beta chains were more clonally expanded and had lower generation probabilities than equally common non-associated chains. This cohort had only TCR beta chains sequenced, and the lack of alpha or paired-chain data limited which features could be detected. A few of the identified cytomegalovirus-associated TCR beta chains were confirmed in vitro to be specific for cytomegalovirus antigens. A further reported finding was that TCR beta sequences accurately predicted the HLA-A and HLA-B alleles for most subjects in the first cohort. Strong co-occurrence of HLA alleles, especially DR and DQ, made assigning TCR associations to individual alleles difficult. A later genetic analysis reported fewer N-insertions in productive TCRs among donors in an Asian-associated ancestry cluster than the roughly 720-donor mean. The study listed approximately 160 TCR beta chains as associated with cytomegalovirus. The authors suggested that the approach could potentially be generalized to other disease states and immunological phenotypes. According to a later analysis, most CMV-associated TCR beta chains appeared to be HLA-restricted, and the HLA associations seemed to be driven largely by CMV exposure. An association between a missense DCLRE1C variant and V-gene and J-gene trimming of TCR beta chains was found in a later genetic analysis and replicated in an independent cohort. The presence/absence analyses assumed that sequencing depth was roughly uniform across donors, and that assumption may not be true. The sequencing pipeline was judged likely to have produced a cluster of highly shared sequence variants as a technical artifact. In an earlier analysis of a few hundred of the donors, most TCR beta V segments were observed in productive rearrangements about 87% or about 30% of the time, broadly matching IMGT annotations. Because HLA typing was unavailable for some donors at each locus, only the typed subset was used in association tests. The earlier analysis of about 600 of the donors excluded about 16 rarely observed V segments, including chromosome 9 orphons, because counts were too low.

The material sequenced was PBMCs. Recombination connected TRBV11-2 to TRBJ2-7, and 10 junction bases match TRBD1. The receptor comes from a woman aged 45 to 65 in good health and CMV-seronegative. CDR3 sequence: CASSTETGGWRNEQYF. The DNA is TGTGCCAGCAGCACCGAGACAGGGGGCTGGAGAAACGAGCAGTACTTC.